This TCR beta chain was sequenced during a study of blood T cell repertoires in COVID-19. Study-wide background: The study drew acute and convalescent COVID-19 samples from the United States, Italy and Spain.

Assay used: immunoSEQ multiplex PCR; TCRdb lists only in-frame clones, some missing. This sample has hundreds of thousands of clones, with around 89% found just once. Sequencing input: PBMCs or T cells enriched from blood (not recorded which). This clonotype originated in a middle-aged man who had been exposed to COVID-19.

The CDR3 nucleotides read TGCAGTGCTAGTGGGACTAGCGATCCCCAAGAGACCCAGTACTTC. It encodes CSASGTSDPQETQYF. This rearrangement joins TRBV20-1 to TRBJ2-5; 10 nucleotides agree with TRBD2. CDR1 is DFQATT, CDR2 SNEGSKA, per germline (reference sequence). The length of the CDR3 is 15 residues. The V and J ends lost 3 bases and 1 base, in that order; junction bases with no gene match: 5.